The 19 T cell receptor beta chains below were found in one sample sequenced in a study of blood T cell repertoires in COVID-19. TCRdb keeps only in-frame clones here, not all; method: immunoSEQ multiplex PCR. The sample records roughly 160,000 clones, 80% to 90% being singletons. Material for sequencing was peripheral blood. All receptors come from a man aged 35-49 years with acute or convalescent COVID-19.

V and J are TRBV6-5 and TRBJ2-7, with TRBD2 identical over 7 bases. V lost 6 bases and J lost 3; bases outside the gene matches: 8. The germline CDR1 and CDR2 sequences are MNHEY and SVGAGI. This CDR3 comprises 14 residues. CDR3: CASSFPGGIYEQYF. Here the CDR3 DNA reads TGTGCCAGCAGCTTCCCCGGGGGGATCTACGAGCAGTACTTC.

CDR3 in DNA: TGTGCCAGCAGCCAAGGGCTTACAAGCAATCAGCCCCAGCATTTT. Translation gives CASSQGLTSNQPQHF. J is TRBJ1-5 and V is TRBV4-2; no firm D call. Germline CDR1 is LGHNA and CDR2 is YNFKEQ. This CDR3 contains 15 residues. V was clipped by 1 base and J by 1 base, with 8 bases between them.

The chain is built from TRBV6-5 and TRBJ2-7; TRBD2 might be the D (5 bases). Germline lookup yields CDR1 MNHEY and CDR2 SVGAGI. The CDR3 totals 14 residues. Trimming removed 0 bases at V and 3 bases at J, with 9 bases between. The CDR3 DNA sequence: TGTGCCAGCAGTTACTCGAGGGCCCACTACGAGCAGTACTTC. Its protein product is CASSYSRAHYEQYF.

This clone was seen just once. The chain links TRBV29-1 to TRBJ1-2; maybe TRBD1 (5 bases). Trimming pared 4 bases from V and 10 bases from J, leaving 19 bases between. Per the germline V gene, CDR1 is SQVTM and CDR2 is ANQGSEA. The length of the CDR3 is 13 residues. CDR3 sequence: CSVGNQDQGAYTF. CDR3 nucleotide sequence: TGCAGCGTTGGGAACCAGGACCAAGGGGCCTACACCTTC.

V gene TRBV7-2 combines with J gene TRBJ1-2; 7 bases match TRBD1. Germline CDR1 is SGHTA and CDR2 is FQGNSA. V trimming: 0 bases; J trimming: 4 bases; junction bases outside the gene matches: 5. This CDR3 spans 15 amino acids. CDR3 nucleotide sequence: TGTGCCAGCAGCTTAGCGAGGGGGCAGGGCTATGGCTACACCTTC. This codes for CASSLARGQGYGYTF. The full variable domain, its missing parts supplied by reference TRBV7-2 and TRBJ1-2, is GAGVSQSPSNKVTEKGKDVELRCDPISGHTALYWYRQSLGQGLEFLIYFQGNSAPDKSGLPSDRFSAERTGGSVSTLTIQRTQQEDSAVYLCASSLARGQGYGYTFGSGTRLTVV.

This clone showed up just once. The rearrangement uses TRBV3-1 (or the pseudogene TRBV3-2) and TRBJ2-7; D uncertain. The germline gives CDR1 LGHDT, CDR2 YNNKEL (reference sequence). The CDR3 loop spans 15 amino acids. V dropped 1 base and J dropped 0 bases, with 10 bases sitting between them. In DNA, the CDR3 is TGTGCCAGCAGCCAAGGGTATAGTAGCTCCTACGAGCAGTACTTC. Encoded protein: CASSQGYSSSYEQYF.

CDR3 sequence reads: CASRGQVRDTQYF. Here the CDR3 DNA reads TGTGCCAGCAGGGGACAGGTGAGGGATACGCAGTATTTT. This chain joins TRBV2 and TRBJ2-3; 8 nucleotides agree with TRBD1. Trimming at V came to 6 bases and at J to 6 bases, leaving 5 bases not matched to a gene. CDR3 length: 13 amino acids. Germline CDR1 SNHLY, CDR2 FYNNEI.

CDR3 sequence (DNA): TGTGCCAGCAGCTTAGACGGAGCCACAGATACGCAGTATTTT. Translated, it gives CASSLDGATDTQYF. V and J are TRBV7-2 and TRBJ2-3; D is undetermined. The CDR3 spans 14 residues. Germline values: CDR1 SGHTA, CDR2 FQGNSA. The V end was cut by 1 base, the J end by 2 bases, with 7 bases between.

This rearrangement joins TRBV7-8 to TRBJ1-4; 7 positions agree with TRBD1. The V gene's germline CDR1 is SGHVS and CDR2 FQNEAQ. V gave up 1 base and J gave up 8 bases; unmatched junction bases: 10. This CDR3 spans 16 amino acids. Written as DNA, the CDR3 is TGTGCCAGCAGCTTAGTCCTTAAGGGGGCTGGGGAAAAACTGTTTTTT. Amino acids: CASSLVLKGAGEKLFF.

V usage is TRBV6-4 and J usage is TRBJ2-3; 14 bases are a match to TRBD2. The germline V gene encodes CDR1 MRHNA and CDR2 SNTAGT. J gave up 3 bases and V 3 bases, and 2 bases lay outside the gene matches. The CDR3 covers 16 residues. In DNA, the CDR3 is TGTGCCAGCAGTGAGACTAGCGGGGGGGCTACAGATACGCAGTATTTT. It is translated as CASSETSGGATDTQYF.

The rearrangement links TRBV7-9 to TRBJ2-7; no firm D call. Germline-derived CDR1 and CDR2 are SEHNR and FQNEAQ (reference sequence). Between the trimmed V and J ends, which lost 6 bases and 2 bases, there was a span of 8 bases. CDR3 length: 12 amino acids. The CDR3 here is CASSLPAYEQYF. DNA for the CDR3: TGTGCCAGCAGTCTACCTGCCTACGAGCAGTACTTC.

The J gene is TRBJ1-1, the V gene TRBV27; D possibly corresponds to TRBD1 (5 bases). This CDR3 region has 14 residues. Between the trimmed V and J ends, which lost 2 bases and 1 base, there was a span of 8 bases. Germline V gives CDR1 MNHEY, CDR2 SMNVEV (reference sequence). The CDR3 DNA follows: TGTGCCAGCAGTTTAGGGGGGAGGAACACTGAAGCTTTCTTT. It yields the protein CASSLGGRNTEAFF.

About this clone itself: At the DNA level, this CDR3 is encoded by other sequences in the same sample as well. This chain connects TRBV7-2 to TRBJ1-2; maybe TRBD1 (5 bases). The CDR3 consists of 15 residues. Germline CDR1 SGHTA, CDR2 FQGNSA. The V and J ends lost 1 base and 8 bases respectively, with 17 bases between them. For the CDR3, the DNA is TGTGCCAGCAGCTTAGATTTTACAGGATCGAGAGGCTACACCTTC. As protein: CASSLDFTGSRGYTF. The whole variable domain, filled in from reference TRBV7-2 and TRBJ1-2, reads GAGVSQSPSNKVTEKGKDVELRCDPISGHTALYWYRQSLGQGLEFLIYFQGNSAPDKSGLPSDRFSAERTGGSVSTLTIQRTQQEDSAVYLCASSLDFTGSRGYTFGSGTRLTVV.

The genes are TRBV7-2 and TRBJ2-3; TRBD2 matches 9 bases. V was clipped by 1 base and J by 5 bases; unmatched bases: 4. Germline CDR1 reads SGHTA; CDR2 reads FQGNSA. CDR3 length equals 15 residues. The CDR3 protein is CASSLVGLAGDTQYF. In DNA, the CDR3 is TGTGCCAGCAGCTTAGTGGGACTAGCAGGAGATACGCAGTATTTT.

V gene TRBV7-9 combines with J gene TRBJ2-1, with 8 nucleotides matching TRBD2. CDR1 SEHNR and CDR2 FQNEAQ come from the germline V gene (reference sequence). Trimming cost V 8 bases and J 2 bases; bases outside gene matches: 8. This CDR3 is 15 amino acids long. CDR3 loop: CASRASGFPYNEQFF. The CDR3 DNA sequence: TGTGCCAGCCGGGCTAGCGGGTTTCCCTACAATGAGCAGTTCTTC.

The CDR3 bases are TGTGCCAGTAGTATAGATGGAAGAGGGCCCGAAGCTTTCTTT. Its protein product is CASSIDGRGPEAFF. V is TRBV19 and J is TRBJ1-1; no clear D. The V gene lost 0 bases and the J gene lost 8 bases, with 13 bases spanning the gap. There are 14 residues in the CDR3. Looked up from germline, CDR1 is LNHDA and CDR2 is SQIVND (reference sequence).

The rearrangement uses TRBV3-1 (or the pseudogene TRBV3-2) and TRBJ1-5; D call uncertain. V dropped 0 bases and J dropped 6 bases, with 9 bases sitting between them. The length of the CDR3 is 14 residues. Germline V gene lookup returns CDR1 LGHDT and CDR2 YNNKEL (reference sequence). The CDR3 spells CASSQDGEAQPQHF. The CDR3 DNA is TGTGCCAGCAGCCAAGACGGGGAGGCTCAGCCCCAGCATTTT.

The chain is built from TRBV24-1 and TRBJ2-1; TRBD2 might be the D (5 bases). CDR1 is KGHDR and CDR2 is SFDVKD in the germline V gene. This CDR3 comprises 13 residues. V lost 4 bases, J lost 3 bases, and 6 bases lay in between. This CDR3 reads CATSEGSYNEQFF. CDR3 nucleotides: TGTGCCACCAGTGAAGGGAGCTACAATGAGCAGTTCTTC.

The chain combines TRBV7-2 with TRBJ1-6, with D perhaps TRBD1 (6 bases). Per the germline V gene, CDR1 is SGHTA and CDR2 is FQGNSA. The V and J ends lost 6 bases and 10 bases respectively, with 22 bases between them. CDR3 size: 16 residues. The CDR3 protein is CASSFNSVRGDSPLHF. CDR3 bases: TGTGCCAGCAGTTTCAACTCGGTCAGGGGAGACTCACCCCTCCACTTT.